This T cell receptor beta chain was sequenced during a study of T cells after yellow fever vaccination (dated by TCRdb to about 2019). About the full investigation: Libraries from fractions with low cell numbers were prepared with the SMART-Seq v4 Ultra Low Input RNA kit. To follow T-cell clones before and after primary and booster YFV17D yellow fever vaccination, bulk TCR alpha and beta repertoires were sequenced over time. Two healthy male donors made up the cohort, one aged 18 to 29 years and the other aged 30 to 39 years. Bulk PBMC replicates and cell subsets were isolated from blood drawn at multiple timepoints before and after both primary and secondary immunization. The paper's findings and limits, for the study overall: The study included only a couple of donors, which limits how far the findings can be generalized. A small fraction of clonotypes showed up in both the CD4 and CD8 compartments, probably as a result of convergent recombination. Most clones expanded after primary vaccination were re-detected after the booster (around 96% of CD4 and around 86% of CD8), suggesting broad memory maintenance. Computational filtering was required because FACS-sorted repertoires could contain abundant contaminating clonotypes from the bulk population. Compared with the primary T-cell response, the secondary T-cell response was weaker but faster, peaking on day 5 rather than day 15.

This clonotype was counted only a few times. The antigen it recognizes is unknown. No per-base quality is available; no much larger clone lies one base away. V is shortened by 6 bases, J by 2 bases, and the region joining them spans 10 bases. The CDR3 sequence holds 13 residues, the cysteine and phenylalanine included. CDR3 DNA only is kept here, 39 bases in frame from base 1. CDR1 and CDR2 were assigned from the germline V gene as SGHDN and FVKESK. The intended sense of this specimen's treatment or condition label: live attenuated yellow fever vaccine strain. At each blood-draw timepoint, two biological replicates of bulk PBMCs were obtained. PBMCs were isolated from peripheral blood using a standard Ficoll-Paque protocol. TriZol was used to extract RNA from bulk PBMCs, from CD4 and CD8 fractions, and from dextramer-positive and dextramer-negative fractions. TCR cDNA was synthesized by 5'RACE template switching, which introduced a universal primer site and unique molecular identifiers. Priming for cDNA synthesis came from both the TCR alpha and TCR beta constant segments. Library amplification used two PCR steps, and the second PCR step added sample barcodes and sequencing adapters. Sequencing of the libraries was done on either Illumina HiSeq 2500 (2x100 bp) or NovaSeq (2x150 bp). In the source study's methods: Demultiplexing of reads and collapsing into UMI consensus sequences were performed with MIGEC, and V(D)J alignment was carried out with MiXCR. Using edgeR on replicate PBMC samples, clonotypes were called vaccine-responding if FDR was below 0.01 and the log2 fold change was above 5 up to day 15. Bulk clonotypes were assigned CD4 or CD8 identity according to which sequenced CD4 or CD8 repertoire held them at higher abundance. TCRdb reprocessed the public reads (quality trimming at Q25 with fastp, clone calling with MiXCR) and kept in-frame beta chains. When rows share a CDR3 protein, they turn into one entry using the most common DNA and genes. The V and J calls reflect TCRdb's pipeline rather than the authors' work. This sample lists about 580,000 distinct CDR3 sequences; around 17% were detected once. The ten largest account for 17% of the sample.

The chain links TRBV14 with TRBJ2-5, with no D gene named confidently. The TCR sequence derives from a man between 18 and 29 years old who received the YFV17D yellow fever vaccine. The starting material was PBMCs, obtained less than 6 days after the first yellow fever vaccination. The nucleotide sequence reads TGTGCCAGCAGGCAACGGGCTCAAGAGACCCAGTACTTC. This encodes CASRQRAQETQYF.